The 25 T cell receptor beta chains below all came from one sample that was sequenced in a study of T cell repertoires in cytomegalovirus infection. TCRdb redid the calling of the reads with MiXCR, one entry per CDR3 protein. The sample lists some 350,000 distinct CDR3 sequences, approximately 35% seen once, with 13% in the top ten. Their target antigens are unknown. The sample here was cultured PBMCs, taken from culture after CMV antigen stimulation. These receptors originate from a human donor in good health (CMV status not recorded). Some clones in this sample may be carry-over from other donors' samples.

The rearrangement uses TRBV4-1 and TRBJ2-3; 10 nucleotides align to TRBD2. J was trimmed by 1 base and V by 0 bases; bases with no gene match: 7. CDR3 size: 18 residues. Germline V gene lookup returns CDR1 MGHRA and CDR2 YSYEKL. DNA of the CDR3: TGCGCCAGCAGCCAAGAAGTCACTAGCGGGACACGCACAGATACGCAGTATTTT. The encoded protein is CASSQEVTSGTRTDTQYF.

CDR3 bases: TGTGCCAGCAGTTACGGAGTAGGATTCTCAGATACGCAGTATTTT. This translates into CASSYGVGFSDTQYF. The genes are TRBV6-5 and TRBJ2-3, with D hard to call. The germline CDR1 and CDR2 sequences are MNHEY and SVGAGI. V was cut by 2 bases and J by 4 bases, with 13 bases left in between. The CDR3 extends over 15 amino acids.

This clonotype was seen more than once but under ten times. J is TRBJ2-3 and V is TRBV7-8; 10 nucleotides match TRBD2. Trimming took 2 bases from V and 5 from J; bases not matched to a gene: 4. Germline assignment: CDR1 SGHVS and CDR2 FQNEAQ. The CDR3 is 15 residues long. CDR3 sequence reads: CASSLWTSGIDTQYF. CDR3 sequence (DNA): TGTGCCAGCAGCTTATGGACTAGCGGAATAGATACGCAGTATTTT.

The table lists this clonotype with a count of one. The V gene is TRBV24-1, the J gene TRBJ1-2; D unresolved. Trimming took off 0 bases at V and 4 bases at J, with 5 bases between the two ends. The germline V gene has CDR1 KGHDR and CDR2 SFDVKD. CDR3 length equals 13 residues. DNA of the CDR3: TGTGCCACCAGTGATTTGCTCGGCTATGGCTACACCTTC. Translation gives CATSDLLGYGYTF.

CDR3 DNA sequence: TGTGCCAGTAGTAGCCTGCGGGCCACCGGGGAGCTGTTTTTT. As protein: CASSSLRATGELFF. The chain carries TRBV19 and TRBJ2-2; TRBD2 is a possible D gene (5 bases). The CDR3 sequence is 14 residues long. V lost 4 bases to trimming and J lost 4 bases, with 10 bases between them. Germline CDR1 reads LNHDA; CDR2 reads SQIVND (reference sequence).

This clonotype was observed at least ten times. The chain links TRBV7-2 to TRBJ2-7, with 9 positions matching TRBD2. Trimming at V came to 1 base and at J to 5 bases, leaving 6 bases not matched to a gene. Germline V gives CDR1 SGHTA, CDR2 FQGNSA. This CDR3 comprises 15 residues. CDR3 residues: CASSLDGGRGHEQYF. CDR3 bases: TGTGCCAGCAGCTTAGACGGCGGGAGGGGGCACGAGCAGTACTTC.

V gene TRBV7-2 combines with J gene TRBJ2-7; D not resolved. From germline, CDR1 is SGHTA and CDR2 FQGNSA. Trimming took off 4 bases at V and 3 bases at J, with 10 bases between the two ends. The CDR3 is 13 amino acids. As DNA, the CDR3 is TGTGCCAGCAGCTCCAAACAAGGCTACGAGCAGTACTTC. It specifies CASSSKQGYEQYF. Combining the CDR3 with reference TRBV7-2 and TRBJ2-7 gives the whole variable domain GAGVSQSPSNKVTEKGKDVELRCDPISGHTALYWYRQSLGQGLEFLIYFQGNSAPDKSGLPSDRFSAERTGGSVSTLTIQRTQQEDSAVYLCASSSKQGYEQYFGPGTRLTVT.

This chain uses TRBV7-9 with TRBJ2-1, with 9 nucleotides matching TRBD2. The CDR3 length is 18 residues. Germline CDR1 SEHNR, CDR2 FQNEAQ (reference sequence). V shed 2 bases, J shed 5 bases, and the junction held 13 bases outside the gene matches. The CDR3 bases are TGTGCCAGCAGCTTAATCGGCCCACGTACTAGCGGGCACAATGAGCAGTTCTTC. Encoded protein: CASSLIGPRTSGHNEQFF.

The chain combines TRBV12-3 or TRBV12-4 with TRBJ1-2, with TRBD1 identical over 8 bases. The V and J ends lost 7 bases and 4 bases, in that order; junction bases with no gene match: 11. The CDR3 is 15 amino acids. DNA of the CDR3: TGTGCCAGCAATCCCGGACAGGGTGGATTCTATGGCTACACCTTC. This sequence encodes CASNPGQGGFYGYTF.

In this sample, this clonotype turned up many times. V is TRBV9 and J is TRBJ1-1; D gene unclear. Deletions cut 0 bases from V and 7 bases from J, with 10 bases between. The CDR3 has 13 amino acids. The germline CDR1 and CDR2 sequences are SGDLS and YYNGEE. CDR3 region: CASSVDSHREAFF. The CDR3 DNA is TGTGCCAGCAGCGTAGACAGCCACCGTGAAGCTTTCTTT.

This clonotype was counted between two and nine times. The chain joins TRBV30 to TRBJ2-1; D gene unclear. CDR3 length: 15 amino acids. Germline CDR1 reads GTSNPN; CDR2 reads SVGIG (reference sequence). The ends were cut back, 1 base at V and 6 bases at J, with 16 bases in the middle. CDR3 protein: CAWSGAPLPINEQFF. The CDR3 DNA reads TGTGCCTGGAGTGGGGCCCCCTTACCAATCAATGAGCAGTTCTTC.

The rearrangement joins TRBV4-3 to TRBJ2-7; no firm D call. Germline loops: CDR1 LGHNA, CDR2 YSLEER. Trimming left V 0 bases short and J 3 bases short, with 6 bases between. The CDR3 is made up of 13 amino acids. This CDR3 is CASSQEAFYEQYF. CDR3 in DNA: TGCGCCAGCAGCCAAGAGGCTTTCTACGAGCAGTACTTC.

Ten or more counts support this clonotype. The chain links TRBV27 to TRBJ2-1; 11 nucleotides align to TRBD1. The CDR3 covers 18 residues. Trimming took 5 bases from V and 0 from J; bases not matched to a gene: 9. Germline V gene sequence: CDR1 MNHEY, CDR2 SMNVEV (reference sequence). The CDR3 nucleotides read TGTGCCAGCAGTCCTCCGGACAGGGGGCAAAGCTCCTACAATGAGCAGTTCTTC. Translation gives CASSPPDRGQSSYNEQFF.

V and J are TRBV27 and TRBJ2-7; D is perhaps TRBD2 (6 bases). The V gene lost 3 bases and the J gene lost 4 bases, with 10 bases spanning the gap. There are 13 residues in the CDR3. Germline V gives CDR1 MNHEY, CDR2 SMNVEV (reference sequence). As DNA, the CDR3 is TGTGCCAGCAGTTTCCTCCGGGGGTACGAGCAGTACGTC. Encoded protein: CASSFLRGYEQYV.

This chain joins TRBV6-2 or TRBV6-3 and TRBJ2-2, with TRBD2 identical over 9 bases. This CDR3 is built from 19 residues. CDR1 and CDR2 (germline): MNHEY, SVGEGT. The V and J ends lost 6 bases and 2 bases, in that order; junction bases with no gene match: 16. This CDR3 is CASSDDMTSGVTNTGELFF. As DNA, the CDR3 is TGTGCCAGCAGCGACGATATGACTAGCGGAGTTACAAACACCGGGGAGCTGTTTTTT.

This clonotype was counted only a few times. The gene calls are TRBV7-2 and TRBJ2-1, with D possibly matching TRBD1 (5 bases). The CDR3 has 15 amino acids. Trimming left V 3 bases short and J 6 bases short, with 15 bases between. The germline V gene has CDR1 SGHTA and CDR2 FQGNSA. CDR3 sequence: CASSFPMAGRNEQFF. The DNA for the CDR3 is TGTGCCAGCAGCTTCCCGATGGCAGGGCGCAATGAGCAGTTCTTC.

The table lists this clonotype with a few counts. The genes are TRBV5-4 and TRBJ2-3, with 9 bases aligning to TRBD2. V trimming: 1 base; J trimming: 4 bases; junction bases outside the gene matches: 7. This CDR3 is 16 amino acids long. CDR1 and CDR2 (germline): SGHNT, YYREEE (reference sequence). The CDR3 DNA reads as TGTGCCAGCAGCTTGATTGTTAGCGGGAGTGCAGATACGCAGTATTTT. Translating it yields CASSLIVSGSADTQYF.

This clonotype was observed many times. This chain links TRBV7-8 with TRBJ2-7; no clear D. Trimming removed 2 bases at V and 3 bases at J, with 14 bases between. Germline-derived CDR1 and CDR2 are SGHVS and FQNEAQ. The CDR3 runs 15 residues. CDR3 sequence reads: CASSLLSRADYEQYV. As DNA, the CDR3 is TGTGCCAGCAGCTTACTATCCCGGGCAGACTACGAGCAGTACGTC.

V gene TRBV6-1 combines with J gene TRBJ2-5; D assignment may be TRBD1 or TRBD2 (5 bases each). Germline V gene lookup returns CDR1 MNHNS and CDR2 SASEGT. There are 15 residues in the CDR3. Between the trimmed V and J ends, which lost 4 bases and 4 bases, there was a span of 16 bases. The DNA for the CDR3 is TGTGCCAGCAGTGGAAGCGACTCCGGGGCAGAGACCCAGTACTTC. Its translation is CASSGSDSGAETQYF.

J is TRBJ2-2 and V is TRBV10-3, with D unresolved. V lost 2 bases and J lost 3, with 1 base in between. Germline assignment: CDR1 ENHRY and CDR2 SYGVKD. This CDR3 is 12 amino acids long. DNA of the CDR3: TGTGCCATCAGTGAGGACACCGGGGAGCTGTTTTTT. It translates to CAISEDTGELFF.

This clonotype was seen a few times. V is TRBV12-3 or TRBV12-4 and J is TRBJ2-5; D ambiguous. This CDR3 spans 14 amino acids. V was shortened by 0 bases and J by 3 bases, with 8 bases between the two germline ends. The CDR3 region is CASSLAPAEETQYF. The CDR3 coding sequence is TGTGCCAGCAGTTTAGCCCCCGCGGAAGAGACCCAGTACTTC.

The V gene is TRBV19, the J gene TRBJ1-1; no clear D gene. This CDR3 spans 15 amino acids. Trimming shortened V by 7 bases and J by 2 bases, and 17 bases separated the two germline ends. Looked up from germline, CDR1 is LNHDA and CDR2 is SQIVND (reference sequence). The CDR3 nucleotides read TGTGCCAGTACTCCCATGGGTTCCGCCAACACTGAAGCTTTCTTT. It is translated as CASTPMGSANTEAFF. Using reference TRBV19 and TRBJ1-1 for the parts outside the CDR3, the full variable domain is DGGITQSPKYLFRKEGQNVTLSCEQNLNHDAMYWYRQDPGQGLRLIYYSQIVNDFQKGDIAEGYSVSREKKESFPLTVTSAQKNPTAFYLCASTPMGSANTEAFFGQGTRLTVV.

The rearrangement links TRBV6-2 or TRBV6-3 to TRBJ2-5, with D tentatively TRBD2 (6 bases). This CDR3 comprises 14 residues. The ends were cut back, 3 bases at V and 4 bases at J, with 12 bases in the middle. Germline V gene sequence: CDR1 MNHEY, CDR2 SVGEGT. CDR3 DNA: TGTGCCAGCAGTTATTGGGGGAGGTCAGAGACCCAGTACTTC. It specifies CASSYWGRSETQYF.

The chain recombines TRBV7-9 with TRBJ2-7; 12 positions agree with TRBD1. Unmatched junction bases numbered 7, after V lost 4 bases and J lost 6 bases. This CDR3 comprises 15 residues. Germline CDR1 is SEHNR and CDR2 is FQNEAQ (reference sequence). CDR3: CASSWGQGASREQYV. The DNA of the CDR3 is TGTGCCAGCAGCTGGGGACAGGGGGCAAGTCGCGAGCAGTACGTC.

For the CDR3, the DNA is TGTGCCAGCAGTTCCTCCAGGAGACTTGCGGATACGCAGTATTTT. This sequence encodes CASSSSRRLADTQYF. The chain couples TRBV6-2 or TRBV6-3 to TRBJ2-3; D not resolved. Germline V lookup: CDR1 MNHEY, CDR2 SVGEGT. V was pared by 4 bases and J by 6 bases, with 17 bases between. The CDR3 extends over 15 amino acids.